Shown below are 22 T cell receptor beta chains from a single sample sequenced in a study of early T cells in non-severe SARS-CoV-2 infection. One entry per CDR3 protein results from TCRdb running MiXCR on the 5' RACE reads. The sample contains roughly 80,000 distinct CDR3 sequences, around 9.9% of which appear only once. Sequencing input: whole blood. The receptors come from an adult who was a healthcare worker with PCR-confirmed SARS-CoV-2 infection or an uninfected control (not recorded which).

The chain is built from TRBV28 and TRBJ1-1; perhaps TRBD1 as D (6 bases). Germline V gives CDR1 MDHEN, CDR2 SYDVKM. V was trimmed by 5 bases and J by 2 bases, leaving 12 bases between them. The CDR3 runs 14 residues. CDR3 region: CASSTRQANTEAFF. CDR3 sequence (DNA): TGTGCCAGCAGTACCCGACAGGCAAACACTGAAGCTTTCTTT.

The gene calls are TRBV5-1 and TRBJ1-1; no clear D. CDR1 is SGHRS and CDR2 is YFSETQ in the germline V gene. Trimming pared 0 bases from V and 1 base from J, leaving 10 bases between. The CDR3 length is 15 residues. CDR3 protein: CASSLAQVKNTEAFF. In DNA form, the CDR3 reads TGCGCCAGCAGCTTGGCTCAGGTGAAGAACACTGAAGCTTTCTTT.

This clonotype appeared a few times. The genes are TRBV28 and TRBJ2-7; 8 bases fit TRBD1. The V gene end was trimmed by 3 bases and the J gene end by 0 bases; junction bases not matched to a gene: 10. Per the germline V gene, CDR1 is MDHEN and CDR2 is SYDVKM. The CDR3 contains 17 residues. CDR3 bases: TGTGCCAGCAGTTTTGCAGGGGGCAATCCCTCCTCCTACGAGCAGTACTTC. This codes for CASSFAGGNPSSYEQYF.

This clonotype was picked up many times. The chain carries TRBV4-2 and TRBJ2-1, with 9 bases fitting TRBD2. The CDR3 is 17 residues long. With V trimmed by 0 bases and J by 2 bases, 5 bases remained unmatched. The germline CDR1 and CDR2 sequences are LGHNA and YNFKEQ. CDR3 DNA sequence: TGTGCCAGCAGCCAAGATGACCTAGCGGGAACCTACAATGAGCAGTTCTTC. Amino acid sequence: CASSQDDLAGTYNEQFF.

This clonotype was recorded many times. The V and J genes are TRBV2 and TRBJ2-2, with 10 bases matching TRBD2. CDR1 SNHLY and CDR2 FYNNEI come from the germline V gene. The length of the CDR3 is 14 residues. J was trimmed by 6 bases and V by 5 bases; bases with no gene match: 3. This CDR3 is CASSPGLAAGELFF. Here the CDR3 DNA reads TGTGCCAGCAGTCCCGGACTAGCGGCCGGGGAGCTGTTTTTT.

The V and J genes are TRBV7-2 and TRBJ2-1; 7 nucleotides align to TRBD2. CDR1 and CDR2 (germline): SGHTA, FQGNSA. The CDR3 has 15 amino acids. After removal of 0 bases from V and 9 bases from J, the junction contained 8 bases not matched to a gene. The CDR3 coding sequence is TGTGCCAGCAGCTTAGCCCCGGGAGCGGGGAGTGAGCAGTTCTTC. Translation: CASSLAPGAGSEQFF.

This clonotype has at least ten counts. V gene TRBV25-1 combines with J gene TRBJ1-4; 9 bases match TRBD1. The CDR3 has 17 residues. Germline-derived CDR1 and CDR2 are MGHDK and SYGVNS. J lost 0 bases, V lost 6 bases, and 8 bases had no gene match. The CDR3 loop reads CASRGAGTGTTNEKLFF. The CDR3 DNA is TGTGCCAGCAGAGGGGCTGGGACAGGGACAACTAATGAAAAACTGTTTTTT.

This clonotype was picked up many times. V and J are TRBV29-1 and TRBJ2-1; 10 bases are a match to TRBD1. This CDR3 contains 14 residues. Germline CDR1 is SQVTM and CDR2 is ANQGSEA. V was clipped by 5 bases and J by 2 bases; unmatched bases: 3. CDR3 sequence reads: CSVRDRGTYNEQFF. CDR3 DNA: TGCAGCGTTCGGGACAGGGGTACCTACAATGAGCAGTTCTTC.

This clonotype was counted only a few times. This chain connects TRBV28 to TRBJ2-1, with unresolved D. The CDR3 is 11 residues long. Germline V CDR1 and CDR2: MDHEN, SYDVKM. V was clipped by 2 bases and J by 8 bases, with 4 bases between them. The CDR3 is CASSLRDEQFF. The CDR3 DNA is TGTGCCAGCAGTTTACGGGATGAGCAGTTCTTC.

V gene TRBV7-8 combines with J gene TRBJ2-7; 11 bases map to TRBD1. The CDR3 loop spans 19 amino acids. V gave up 0 bases and J gave up 2 bases; unmatched junction bases: 12. Germline V CDR1 and CDR2: SGHVS, FQNEAQ. Here the CDR3 reads CASSLAFPGTGGSTYEQYF. The CDR3 DNA is TGTGCCAGCAGCTTAGCGTTTCCGGGGACAGGGGGAAGCACCTACGAGCAGTACTTC.

The chain has TRBV7-3 and TRBJ2-5; 7 bases line up with TRBD1. The CDR3 runs to 14 residues. The V segment lost 5 bases and the J segment 4 bases; nucleotides outside the gene matches: 7. Per the germline V gene, CDR1 is SGHTA and CDR2 is FQGTGA. This CDR3 is CASSKQGPRETQYF. Written as DNA, the CDR3 is TGTGCCAGCAGCAAACAGGGGCCCCGAGAGACCCAGTACTTC.

The rearrangement joins TRBV6-5 to TRBJ2-7; 8 bases agree with TRBD2. CDR1 and CDR2 (germline): MNHEY, SVGAGI. V gave up 5 bases and J gave up 4 bases; unmatched junction bases: 13. This CDR3 spans 16 amino acids. In DNA, the CDR3 is TGTGCCAGCAGTCGGGCCATAGCGGGAAGTAGGTACGAGCAGTACTTC. It encodes CASSRAIAGSRYEQYF.

This clonotype was counted at least ten times. The chain is built from TRBV20-1 and TRBJ1-5; a weak D match, TRBD1 (5 bases). The CDR3 has 14 residues. V was pared by 6 bases and J by 2 bases, with 14 bases between. CDR1 and CDR2 (germline): DFQATT, SNEGSKA (reference sequence). CDR3 region: CSASRGAGNQPQHF. The CDR3 nucleotides are TGCAGTGCGAGCCGTGGGGCAGGCAATCAGCCCCAGCATTTT.

This clonotype was counted many times. The junction departs from the called germline gene at one end, perhaps through a read error. This chain uses TRBV2 with TRBJ2-4; no clear D. CDR1 is SNHLY, CDR2 FYNNEI, per germline. This CDR3 has 10 residues. Here the CDR3 reads CASSELVLHF. In DNA, the CDR3 is TGTGCCAGCAGTGAATTGGTGCTGCACTTC.

This clonotype was seen at least ten times. J is TRBJ1-6 and V is TRBV18; D is undetermined. Per the germline V gene, CDR1 is KGHSH and CDR2 is LQKENI. The CDR3 contains 14 residues. V lost 2 bases, J lost 8 bases, and 10 bases lay in between. CDR3 coding DNA: TGTGCCAGCTCACCATCGACTTCAGATTCACCCCTCCACTTT. Encoded protein: CASSPSTSDSPLHF.

There are many counts of this clonotype. This chain links TRBV20-1 with TRBJ2-7, with D maybe TRBD2 (5 bases). Germline CDR1 is DFQATT and CDR2 is SNEGSKA (reference sequence). V lost 0 bases to trimming and J lost 1 base, with 13 bases between them. This CDR3 contains 15 residues. The CDR3 here is CSAREGSVRSYEQYF. The DNA of the CDR3 is TGCAGTGCTAGAGAAGGTAGCGTAAGATCCTACGAGCAGTACTTC.

This clonotype was counted only a few times. V and J are TRBV6-5 and TRBJ2-7, with 8 bases identical to TRBD1. This CDR3 has 15 amino acids. Per germline, CDR1 MNHEY and CDR2 SVGAGI. V gave up 0 bases and J gave up 6 bases; unmatched junction bases: 7. CDR3: CASSYSRTGSGEQYF. The CDR3 DNA follows: TGTGCCAGCAGTTACTCTAGGACAGGGTCGGGCGAGCAGTACTTC.

This clonotype was found a few times. This sequence joins TRBV6-6 and TRBJ1-4; D ambiguous. Germline CDR1 MNHNY, CDR2 SVGAGI (reference sequence). The germline V and J ends were trimmed by 0 bases and 6 bases, with 8 bases remaining between them. CDR3 length equals 14 residues. The DNA for the CDR3 is TGTGCCAGCAGTTACTCGAAACAGTATGAAAAACTGTTTTTT. It encodes CASSYSKQYEKLFF.

This clonotype appeared many times. The chain combines TRBV6-6 with TRBJ2-7; D perhaps matches TRBD1 (6 bases). CDR1 is MNHNY, CDR2 SVGAGI, per germline (reference sequence). CDR3 length equals 14 residues. Trimming cost V 0 bases and J 1 base, with 7 bases left between them. CDR3 region: CASSYSRGSYEQYF. The CDR3 bases are TGTGCCAGCAGTTACTCAAGGGGGTCCTACGAGCAGTACTTC.

This clonotype was seen only a few times. The chain carries TRBV6-4 and TRBJ1-2; the match to TRBD1 covers 8 bases. Germline CDR1 and CDR2: MRHNA and SNTAGT. Germline trimming cut 6 bases from V and 2 bases from J; bases unmatched to any gene: 5. This CDR3 is built from 14 residues. DNA for the CDR3: TGTGCCAGCAGAGAAACAGGGGGAAACTATGGCTACACCTTC. This translates into CASRETGGNYGYTF.

V and J are TRBV2 and TRBJ1-5; no definite D call. This CDR3 has 14 amino acids. Germline V gene data show CDR1 as SNHLY and CDR2 as FYNNEI. Trimming removed 7 bases at V and 1 base at J, with 11 bases between. The CDR3 sequence: CASKVQASNQPQHF. CDR3 DNA: TGTGCCAGCAAAGTTCAGGCCAGCAATCAGCCCCAGCATTTT.

The chain combines TRBV2 with TRBJ2-5, with 12 nucleotides matching TRBD2. Germline V CDR1 and CDR2: SNHLY, FYNNEI. J lost 5 bases, V lost 5 bases, and 12 bases had no gene match. The CDR3 has 17 amino acids. The CDR3 loop reads CASSPWATSGRGETQYF. CDR3 sequence (DNA): TGTGCCAGCAGTCCATGGGCGACTAGCGGGAGAGGGGAGACCCAGTACTTC. Filled out from reference TRBV2 and TRBJ2-5, the complete variable domain reads EPEVTQTPSHQVTQMGQEVILRCVPISNHLYFYWYRQILGQKVEFLVSFYNNEISEKSEIFDDQFSVERPDGSNFTLKIRSTKLEDSAMYFCASSPWATSGRGETQYFGPGTRLLVL.